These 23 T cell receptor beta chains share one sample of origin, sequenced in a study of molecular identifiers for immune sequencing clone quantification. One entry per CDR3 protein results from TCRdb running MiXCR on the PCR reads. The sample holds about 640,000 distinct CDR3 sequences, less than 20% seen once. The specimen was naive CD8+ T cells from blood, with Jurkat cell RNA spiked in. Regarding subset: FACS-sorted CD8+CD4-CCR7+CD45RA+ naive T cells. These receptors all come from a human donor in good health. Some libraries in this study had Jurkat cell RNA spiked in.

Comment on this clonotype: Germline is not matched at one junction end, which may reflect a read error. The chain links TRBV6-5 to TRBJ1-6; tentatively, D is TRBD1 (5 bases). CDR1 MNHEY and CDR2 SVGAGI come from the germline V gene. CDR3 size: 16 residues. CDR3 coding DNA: TGTGTCAGCGCAGGGATGGAGACAACCTATAATTCACCCCTCCACTTT. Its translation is CVSAGMETTYNSPLHF.

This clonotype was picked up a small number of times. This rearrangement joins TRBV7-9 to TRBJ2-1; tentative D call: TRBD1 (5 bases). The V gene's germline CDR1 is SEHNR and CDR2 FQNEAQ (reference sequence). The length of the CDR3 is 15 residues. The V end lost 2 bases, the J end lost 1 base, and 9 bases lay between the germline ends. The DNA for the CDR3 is TGTGCCAGCAGCTTAAACCAGGGTTCCTACAATGAGCAGTTCTTC. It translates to CASSLNQGSYNEQFF.

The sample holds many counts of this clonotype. CDR3 bases: TGCGCCAGCAGCCAAACTAGCGGGGGGCCCAGAAGCACAGATACGCAGTATTTT. It codes for CASSQTSGGPRSTDTQYF. J is TRBJ2-3 and V is TRBV4-1; 12 bases match TRBD2. Germline values: CDR1 MGHRA, CDR2 YSYEKL. The length of the CDR3 is 18 residues. V shed 2 bases and J 0 bases; nucleotides not matched to a gene: 6.

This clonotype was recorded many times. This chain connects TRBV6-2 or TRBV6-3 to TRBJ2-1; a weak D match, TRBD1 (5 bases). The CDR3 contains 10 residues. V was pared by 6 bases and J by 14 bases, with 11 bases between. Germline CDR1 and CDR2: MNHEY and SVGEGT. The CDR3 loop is CASRGASEFF. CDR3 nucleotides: TGTGCCAGCAGAGGGGCCTCGGAGTTCTTC.

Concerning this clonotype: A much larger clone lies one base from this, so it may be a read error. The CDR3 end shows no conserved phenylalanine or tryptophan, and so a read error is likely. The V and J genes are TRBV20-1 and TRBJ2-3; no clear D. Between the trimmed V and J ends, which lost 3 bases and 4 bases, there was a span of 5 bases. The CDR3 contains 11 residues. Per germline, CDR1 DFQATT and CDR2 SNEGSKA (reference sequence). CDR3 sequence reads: CSARAPDTQYS. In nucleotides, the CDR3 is TGCAGTGCTAGGGCTCCAGATACGCAGTATTCT.

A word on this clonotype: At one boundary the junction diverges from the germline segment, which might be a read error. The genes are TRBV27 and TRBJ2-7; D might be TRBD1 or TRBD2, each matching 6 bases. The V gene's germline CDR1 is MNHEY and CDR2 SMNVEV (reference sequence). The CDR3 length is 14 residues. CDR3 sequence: CAGSYGGGSYEQYF. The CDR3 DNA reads TGTGCCGGCAGCTACGGGGGCGGTTCCTACGAGCAGTACTTC.

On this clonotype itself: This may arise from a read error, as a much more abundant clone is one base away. The CDR3 DNA reads TGTGCCTGGAGTTCACCTACCCGGGACTATGCCGGGGAGCAGTACTTC. This sequence encodes CAWSSPTRDYAGEQYF. This chain uses TRBV30 with TRBJ2-7; 7 bases are a match to TRBD2. The J segment lost 7 bases and the V segment lost 2 bases, leaving 17 bases of the junction unmatched. The CDR3 sequence is 16 residues long. Germline lookup yields CDR1 GTSNPN and CDR2 SVGIG (reference sequence). Filled out from reference TRBV30 and TRBJ2-7, the complete variable domain reads SQTIHQWPATLVQPVGSPLSLECTVEGTSNPNLYWYRQAAGRGLQLLFYSVGIGQISSEVPQNLSASRPQDRQFILSSKKLLLSDSGFYLCAWSSPTRDYAGEQYFGPGTRLTVT.

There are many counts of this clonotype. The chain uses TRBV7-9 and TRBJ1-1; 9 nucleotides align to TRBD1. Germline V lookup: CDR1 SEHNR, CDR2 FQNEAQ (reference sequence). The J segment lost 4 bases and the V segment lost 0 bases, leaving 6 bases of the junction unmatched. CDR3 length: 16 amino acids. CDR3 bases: TGTGCCAGCAGCTTAGCGCCCGGGACAGGGTTCACTGAAGCTTTCTTT. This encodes CASSLAPGTGFTEAFF. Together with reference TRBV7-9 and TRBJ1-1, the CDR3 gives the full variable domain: DTGVSQNPRHKITKRGQNVTFRCDPISEHNRLYWYRQTLGQGPEFLTYFQNEAQLEKSRLLSDRFSAERPKGSFSTLEIQRTEQGDSAMYLCASSLAPGTGFTEAFFGQGTRLTVV.

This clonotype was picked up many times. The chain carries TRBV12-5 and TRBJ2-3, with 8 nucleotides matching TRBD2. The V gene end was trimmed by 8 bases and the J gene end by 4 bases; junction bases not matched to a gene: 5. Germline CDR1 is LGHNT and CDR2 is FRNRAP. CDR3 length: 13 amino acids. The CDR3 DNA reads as TGTGCTAGTAGCGGGGGAGGGCCAGATACGCAGTATTTT. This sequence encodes CASSGGGPDTQYF.

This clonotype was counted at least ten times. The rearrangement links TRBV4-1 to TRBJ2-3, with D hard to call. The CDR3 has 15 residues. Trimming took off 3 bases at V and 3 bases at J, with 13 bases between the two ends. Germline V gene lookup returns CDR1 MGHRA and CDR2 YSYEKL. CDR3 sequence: CASSQMSGETDTQYF. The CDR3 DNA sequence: TGCGCCAGCAGCCAGATGTCAGGTGAAACAGATACGCAGTATTTT.

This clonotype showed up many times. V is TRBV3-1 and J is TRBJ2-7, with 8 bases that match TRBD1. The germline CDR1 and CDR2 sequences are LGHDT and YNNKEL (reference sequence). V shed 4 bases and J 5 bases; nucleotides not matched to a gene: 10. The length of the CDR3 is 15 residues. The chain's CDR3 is CASSPTWDRPHEQYF. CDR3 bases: TGTGCCAGCAGCCCCACCTGGGACAGGCCCCACGAGCAGTACTTC.

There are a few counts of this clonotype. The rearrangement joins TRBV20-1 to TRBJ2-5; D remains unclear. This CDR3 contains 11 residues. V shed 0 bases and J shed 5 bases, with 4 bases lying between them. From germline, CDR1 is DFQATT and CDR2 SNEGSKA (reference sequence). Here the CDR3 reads CSARDQETQYF. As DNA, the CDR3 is TGCAGTGCTAGAGATCAGGAGACCCAGTACTTC.

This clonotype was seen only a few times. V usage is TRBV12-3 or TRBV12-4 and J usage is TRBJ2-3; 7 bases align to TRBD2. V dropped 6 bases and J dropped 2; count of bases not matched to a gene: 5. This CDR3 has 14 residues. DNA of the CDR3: TGTGCCAGCAGGACGGGGGACTACACAGATACGCAGTATTTT. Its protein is CASRTGDYTDTQYF.

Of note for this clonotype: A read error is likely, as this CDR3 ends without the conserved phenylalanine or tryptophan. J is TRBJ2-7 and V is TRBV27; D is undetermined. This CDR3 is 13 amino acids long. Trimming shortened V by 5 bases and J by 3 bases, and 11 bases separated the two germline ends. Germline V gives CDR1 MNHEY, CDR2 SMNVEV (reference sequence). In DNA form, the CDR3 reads TGTGCCAGCAGTCCGACGGGCCACTACGAGCAGTACTCC. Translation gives CASSPTGHYEQYS.

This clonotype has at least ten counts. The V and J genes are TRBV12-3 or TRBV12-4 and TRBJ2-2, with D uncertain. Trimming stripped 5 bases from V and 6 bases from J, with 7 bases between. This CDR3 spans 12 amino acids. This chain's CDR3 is CASSPTAGELFF. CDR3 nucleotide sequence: TGTGCCAGCAGTCCCACCGCCGGGGAGCTGTTTTTT.

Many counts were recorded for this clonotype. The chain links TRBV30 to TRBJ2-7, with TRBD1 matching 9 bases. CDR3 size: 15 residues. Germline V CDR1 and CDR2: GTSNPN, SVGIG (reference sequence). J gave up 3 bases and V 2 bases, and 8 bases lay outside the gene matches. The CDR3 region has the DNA TGTGCCTGGAGTTCCGGGACAGGGATTTACTACGAGCAGTACTTC. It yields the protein CAWSSGTGIYYEQYF.

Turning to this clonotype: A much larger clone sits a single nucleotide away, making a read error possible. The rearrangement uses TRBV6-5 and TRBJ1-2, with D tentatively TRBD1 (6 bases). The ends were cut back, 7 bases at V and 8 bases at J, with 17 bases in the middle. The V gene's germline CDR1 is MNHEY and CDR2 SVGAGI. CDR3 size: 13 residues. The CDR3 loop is CASTPGAGEGYTF. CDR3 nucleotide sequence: TGTGCCAGCACTCCTGGGGCAGGGGAAGGCTACACCTTC.

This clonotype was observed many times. CDR3 sequence: CASSLPTSETGELFF. In DNA, the CDR3 is TGTGCCAGCAGCCTACCGACTAGCGAGACCGGGGAGCTGTTTTTT. This chain uses TRBV7-9 with TRBJ2-2, with TRBD2 matching over 8 bases. Germline CDR1 SEHNR, CDR2 FQNEAQ (reference sequence). V dropped 5 bases and J dropped 5; count of bases not matched to a gene: 7. The CDR3 has 15 amino acids.

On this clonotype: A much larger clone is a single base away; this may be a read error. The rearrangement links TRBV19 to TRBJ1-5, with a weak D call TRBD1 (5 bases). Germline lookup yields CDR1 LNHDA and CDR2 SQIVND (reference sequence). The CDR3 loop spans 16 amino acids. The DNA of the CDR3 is TGTGCCAGTACCGAAGCAGGGTTTCGTTACAATCTGCCCCAGCATTTT. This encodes CASTEAGFRYNLPQHF. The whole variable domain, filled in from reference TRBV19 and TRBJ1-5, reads DGGITQSPKYLFRKEGQNVTLSCEQNLNHDAMYWYRQDPGQGLRLIYYSQIVNDFQKGDIAEGYSVSREKKESFPLTVTSAQKNPTAFYLCASTEAGFRYNLPQHFGDGTRLSIL.

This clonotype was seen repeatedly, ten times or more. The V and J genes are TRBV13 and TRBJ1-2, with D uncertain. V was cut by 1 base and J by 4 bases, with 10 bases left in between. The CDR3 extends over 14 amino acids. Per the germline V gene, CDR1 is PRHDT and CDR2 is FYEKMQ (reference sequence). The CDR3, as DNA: TGTGCCAGCAGCTTAGCAGTCAGACCCTATGGCTACACCTTC. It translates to CASSLAVRPYGYTF.

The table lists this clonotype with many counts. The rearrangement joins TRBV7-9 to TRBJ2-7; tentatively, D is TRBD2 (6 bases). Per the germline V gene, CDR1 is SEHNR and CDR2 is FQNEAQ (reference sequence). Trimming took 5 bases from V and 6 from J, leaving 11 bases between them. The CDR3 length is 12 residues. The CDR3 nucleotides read TGTGCCAGCAGCCGGACTAAGCCCGAGCAGTACTTC. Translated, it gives CASSRTKPEQYF.

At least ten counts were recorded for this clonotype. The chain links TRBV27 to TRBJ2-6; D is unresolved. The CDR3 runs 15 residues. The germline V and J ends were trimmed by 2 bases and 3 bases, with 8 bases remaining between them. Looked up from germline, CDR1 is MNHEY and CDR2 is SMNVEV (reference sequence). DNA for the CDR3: TGTGCCAGCAGTTTAGGAAGGGTTGGGGCCAACGTCCTGACTTTC. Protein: CASSLGRVGANVLTF.

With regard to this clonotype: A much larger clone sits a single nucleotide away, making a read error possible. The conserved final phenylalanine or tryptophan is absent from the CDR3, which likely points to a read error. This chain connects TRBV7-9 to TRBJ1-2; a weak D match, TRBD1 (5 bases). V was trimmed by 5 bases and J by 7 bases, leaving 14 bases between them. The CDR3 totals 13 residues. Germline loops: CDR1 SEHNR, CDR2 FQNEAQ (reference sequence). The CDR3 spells CASSRDPKRGYTL. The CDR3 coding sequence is TGTGCCAGCAGCCGGGACCCAAAACGTGGCTACACCCTC.